One and the same sample provided the 10 T cell receptor beta chains below, sequenced in a study of blood T cell repertoires in COVID-19. Produced via immunoSEQ multiplex PCR; TCRdb's table is partial and in-frame only. The sample holds about 140,000 clones, around 73% seen once. Sequencing input: peripheral blood. The receptors were gathered from a man in his fifties or sixties who had recovered from COVID-19.

With respect to this clone: A much larger clone lies one base from this, so it may be a read error. The genes are TRBV12-3 or TRBV12-4 and TRBJ2-7, with D unclear. This CDR3 is built from 13 residues. V was cut by 1 base and J by 2 bases, with 6 bases left in between. The CDR3 DNA reads TGTGCCAGCAGTTTAGGGCTGACCTACGAGCAGTACTTC. It codes for CASSLGLTYEQYF.

This clone was detected a few times. CDR3 bases: TGTGCCAGCAGCTTAAGGACAGGGAAAAATGGAGATACGCAGTATTTT. Its protein product is CASSLRTGKNGDTQYF. The chain is built from TRBV7-6 and TRBJ2-3, with 8 bases aligning to TRBD1. This CDR3 comprises 16 residues. V lost 2 bases, J lost 5 bases, and 9 bases stayed unmatched. Germline V lookup: CDR1 SGHVS, CDR2 FNYEAQ.

The rearrangement links TRBV13 to TRBJ2-1; the match to TRBD2 covers 11 bases. This CDR3 has 14 amino acids. CDR1 and CDR2 (germline): PRHDT, FYEKMQ (reference sequence). Trimming removed 5 bases from V and 10 bases from J; junction bases left unmatched: 7. CDR3 amino acids: CASSVSGGASEQFF. The CDR3 coding sequence is TGTGCCAGCAGCGTTAGCGGGGGGGCCAGCGAGCAGTTCTTC.

The chain has TRBV5-1 and TRBJ2-3; D is possibly TRBD2 (6 bases). The CDR3 has 14 amino acids. The germline gives CDR1 SGHRS, CDR2 YFSETQ. V gave up 4 bases and J gave up 0 bases, with 9 bases separating them. This chain's CDR3 is CASSPGLSTDTQYF. DNA of the CDR3: TGCGCCAGCAGCCCGGGACTGAGCACAGATACGCAGTATTTT.

The V gene is TRBV28, the J gene TRBJ1-5; 8 bases align to TRBD1. Trimming took 1 base from V and 1 from J; bases not matched to a gene: 3. Per the germline V gene, CDR1 is MDHEN and CDR2 is SYDVKM. The CDR3 length is 16 residues. The CDR3 DNA is TGTGCCAGCAGTTTATATACAGGGGGAAGCAATCAGCCCCAGCATTTT. Protein: CASSLYTGGSNQPQHF.

The CDR3 sequence is CSASTGWSGELFF. DNA for the CDR3: TGCAGTGCTAGTACAGGGTGGTCCGGGGAGCTGTTTTTT. V and J are TRBV20-1 and TRBJ2-2, with D possibly TRBD1 on 6 matching bases. The CDR3 loop spans 13 amino acids. Germline V gene sequence: CDR1 DFQATT, CDR2 SNEGSKA (reference sequence). Trimming pared 3 bases from V and 6 bases from J, leaving 11 bases between.

V and J are TRBV7-3 and TRBJ2-6; unclear D gene. Looked up from germline, CDR1 is SGHTA and CDR2 is FQGTGA. This CDR3 contains 15 residues. V lost 4 bases and J lost 0, with 7 bases in between. The CDR3 spells CASSSVSSGANVLTF. DNA for the CDR3: TGTGCCAGCAGCTCTGTCTCCTCTGGGGCCAACGTCCTGACTTTC.

In the case of this clone: One end of the junction varies from germline; a read error may be responsible. The rearrangement links TRBV2 to TRBJ2-1; D not resolved. The CDR3 spans 14 residues. CDR1 is SNHLY, CDR2 FYNNEI, per germline. CDR3 sequence: CASREGWPYNEQFF. The CDR3 DNA sequence: TGTGCCAGCAGGGAAGGGTGGCCCTACAATGAGCAGTTCTTC.

The chain recombines TRBV7-2 with TRBJ2-3; possibly TRBD2 for D (5 bases). The CDR3 covers 14 residues. Germline lookup yields CDR1 SGHTA and CDR2 FQGNSA. Trimming took off 5 bases at V and 1 base at J, with 10 bases between the two ends. This CDR3 reads CASSLQRGTDTQYF. Here the CDR3 DNA reads TGTGCCAGCAGCCTTCAGAGGGGCACAGATACGCAGTATTTT.

The chain is built from TRBV29-1 and TRBJ2-5; 12 nucleotides match TRBD1. This CDR3 region has 14 residues. Germline values: CDR1 SQVTM, CDR2 ANQGSEA. The V and J ends lost 7 bases and 4 bases, in that order; junction bases with no gene match: 7. CDR3 amino acids: CSGAGTGGAETQYF. CDR3 in DNA: TGCAGCGGGGCCGGGACAGGGGGCGCAGAGACCCAGTACTTC.